The text below deals with one TCR beta chain. This sample stems from a study of T cell responses to AZD1222 COVID-19 vaccine. Trimming shortened V by 1 base and J by 0 bases, and 8 bases separated the two germline ends. The CDR3 has 15 residues. Germline lookup yields CDR1 SGHTA and CDR2 FQGNSA. Libraries were prepared by immunoSEQ multiplex PCR; TCRdb keeps only in-frame clonotypes and omits some of them. The data hold 85,000 to 100,000 clones, with 85% to 90% observed a single time. The rearrangement links TRBV7-2 to TRBJ2-3; the D gene is possibly TRBD2 (6 bases). Sequencing was performed on peripheral blood, taken on day 0 of AZD1222 vaccination. The sequence was obtained from an adult in good health. The CDR3 DNA reads TGTGCCAGCAGCTTAGGCGGGGTGAGCACAGATACGCAGTATTTT. Encoded protein: CASSLGGVSTDTQYF.